This T cell receptor (beta chain) was captured in a study of identical twins listed by TCRdb under 2016. Background on the whole study: To test whether fetal clonotypes persist, the study used deep sequencing on TCR alpha and beta repertoires from monozygotic twins, unrelated adults of various ages, and cord blood. To rule out contamination, replicate twin experiments were performed at different times with different library preparation protocols.

General findings and caveats noted by the study authors: Compared with coincidental sharing between unrelated individuals, out-of-frame TCR alpha sequences shared between twins showed an excess of sequences with low generation probability. In beta out-of-frame sequences, excess twin sharing was weaker, because having fewer shared sequences lowered the signal-to-noise ratio. Invariant T cells such as MAIT and iNKT could partly confound zero-insertion analyses, although diverse VJ usage argued against such confounding for most clonotypes. Fewer insertions were carried by abundant cord blood beta clonotypes, a similar but weaker trend appeared in young adult naive repertoires, and no such trend appeared in memory repertoires. Conclusions relied on cross-sectional statistical analysis, since the same donors could not be followed over many years. Out-of-frame TCR alpha sharing in monozygotic twins was systematically underestimated by recombination models, whereas sharing between unrelated individuals was in agreement with the recombination models.

CDR1 and CDR2 were assigned from the germline V gene as MDHEN and SYDVKM. The CDR3 contains 13 residues, cysteine and phenylalanine counted. This entry keeps only the CDR3 DNA: 39 bases, framed from base 1. Trimming at the junction amounts to 6 bases on V and 2 bases on J, and the germline ends lie 11 bases apart. Every donor in the study was a healthy Caucasian. The twin cohort comprised three pairs of female monozygotic twins, all aged roughly 18 to 30 years. Positive isolation kits from Invitrogen were used to isolate the CD4+ and CD8+ T cell populations. Turning to this clonotype: Its antigen has not been determined. Qualities for individual bases were not recorded, and no much larger clone is one base off.

The library was produced with 5' RACE. Reads for this sample came from an Illumina HiSeq 2000. Template switching introduced a universal primer binding site; the final cDNA contained a unique molecular identifier, enabling accurate counting of TCR cDNA molecules. Specific primers in the conserved constant-segment region were used to synthesize first-strand cDNA for the TCR alpha and beta chains. To control for contamination, every cDNA library was double barcoded, receiving both a SMART-Mk sample barcode and Illumina barcodes. TruSeq adapter sequences, together with Illumina sample barcodes, were added in two successive PCR steps. The Illumina HiSeq platform was used with custom primers to sequence TCR alpha and beta cDNA libraries. As for how the authors treated the data: Raw reads were processed with MiGEC to extract unique molecular identifiers, and MiXCR was used to determine CDR3 positions. Recombination models were inferred per individual with the repgenHMM and IGoR tools using an EM algorithm. The tcR package in R was used for shared clonotype analysis, with sharing normalized by the product of cloneset sizes. Out-of-frame nonproductive sequences were analyzed to study raw recombination free of thymic and clonal selection effects. TCRdb redid the processing of the public reads, applying fastp at Q25 and MiXCR, and retained in-frame beta chains. CDR3 protein sequences are deduplicated, and each keeps its most common genes and DNA. The V and J calls come from TCRdb's annotation, not from the publication. The sample includes some 500,000 distinct CDR3 sequences, with approximately 15% observed a single time. Approximately 0.52% of the sample lies in the top ten.

These data were also filed under a second study, of yellow fever vaccine responses in identical twins. The second publication reports: The authors reported that the T cell response to vaccination in identical twins appeared partly convergent and partly personalized. Focusing on identical twins, the study followed the T cell clones that responded to the vaccine, and did so with precision.

The chain uses TRBV28 and TRBJ2-7, with a tentative D gene TRBD1 over 6 matching bases. The specimen was CD4+ T cells sorted from blood. This TCR was recovered from a woman under 30 in good health. For the CDR3, the sequence is CASRTPGAYEQYF. The bases are TGTGCCAGCAGGACGCCAGGGGCCTACGAGCAGTACTTC.